This T cell receptor beta chain was sequenced during a study of blood T cell repertoires in COVID-19. Overall study context: The study drew acute and convalescent COVID-19 samples from the United States, Italy and Spain. The analysed material was cDNA or gDNA that came from T cells, B-cell-depleted T cells, or PBMCs.

Source study methods: Scientists estimated how many nucleated cells there were by amplifying reference gene primers. Generated by immunoSEQ multiplex PCR, the TCRdb table keeps only in-frame clones and is missing some. The V and J calls and clone size are taken from that table; D and trimming were inferred from the DNA. The repertoire includes 200,000 to 250,000 clones, roughly 84% of them detected once, and around 6.8% sits in the top ten. V shed 0 bases, J shed 5 bases, and the junction held 6 bases outside the gene matches. CDR3 size: 15 residues. Germline values: CDR1 SGHRS, CDR2 YFSETQ. The clonotype comes from a woman aged 50 to 60 with acute or convalescent COVID-19. The J gene is TRBJ2-5, the V gene TRBV5-1, with TRBD2 matching 8 bases. The sample comprised peripheral blood. This CDR3 reads CASSLAGGPGETQYF. The CDR3 DNA reads as TGCGCCAGCAGCTTGGCGGGGGGGCCGGGGGAGACCCAGTACTTC.